This record looks at one T cell receptor (beta chain) sequence and its context. This sample stems from a study of control samples from healthy donors and cancer patients. Method: immunoSEQ multiplex PCR; TCRdb's copy keeps in-frame clones and lacks some. Of approximately 100,000 clones in the sample, around 89% were seen once. The CDR3 is made up of 12 amino acids. The V and J ends lost 3 bases and 7 bases, in that order; junction bases with no gene match: 2. Looked up from germline, CDR1 is SEHNR and CDR2 is FQNEAQ (reference sequence). Sequenced input: blood. The chain uses TRBV7-9 and TRBJ2-5; 7 bases line up with TRBD1. This receptor was taken from a woman aged 50 to 65 in good health. CDR3 DNA sequence: TGTGCCAGCAGCTTGGCAGGGGGGACCCAGTACTTC. It translates to CASSLAGGTQYF.